These 3 T cell receptor beta chains were sequenced from one sample in a study of cytomegalovirus exposure and HLA in healthy donors. Researchers ran the PCR with 60 Vbeta and 13 Jbeta primers. Assay used: immunoSEQ multiplex PCR; TCRdb lists only in-frame clones, some missing. The repertoire holds 200,000 or so clones, 75% to 85% seen once, with less than 0.85% in the top ten. The specimen sequenced was PBMCs. These receptor sequences come from a woman aged 18-29 years in good health and CMV-seronegative.

This sequence joins TRBV7-9 and TRBJ2-1, with D possibly being TRBD2 (5 bases). The CDR3 runs to 16 residues. Trimming removed 0 bases at V and 4 bases at J, with 13 bases between. Per the germline V gene, CDR1 is SEHNR and CDR2 is FQNEAQ (reference sequence). CDR3 in DNA: TGTGCCAGCAGCTTAGCCTCGGGCGGGCCATACAATGAGCAGTTCTTC. This codes for CASSLASGGPYNEQFF.

This chain joins TRBV6-5 and TRBJ1-1, with a possible D match to TRBD1 (5 bases). This CDR3 is built from 15 residues. Trimming pared 6 bases from V and 2 bases from J, leaving 16 bases between. Germline assignment: CDR1 MNHEY and CDR2 SVGAGI. The CDR3 loop is CASSSRSGGNTEAFF. The DNA for the CDR3 is TGTGCCAGCAGCTCTCGGAGCGGGGGTAACACTGAAGCTTTCTTT.

The chain has TRBV2 and TRBJ2-2; 11 nucleotides line up with TRBD1. The CDR3 spans 16 residues. Germline-derived CDR1 and CDR2 are SNHLY and FYNNEI. Losses at the gene ends were 6 bases for V and 5 bases for J; bases not matched to a gene: 8. CDR3 sequence (DNA): TGTGCCAGCAGGGAACCGGGACAGGGGGTTACCGGGGAGCTGTTTTTT. This sequence encodes CASREPGQGVTGELFF.